Below, one T cell receptor (beta chain) is given with its context. TCRdb's table, derived via immunoSEQ multiplex PCR, lists solely in-frame clones and lacks some. The sample gives millions of clones, approximately 94% of which show up once; about 1.1% is in the top ten. The data were taken from a study of shared clonotypes between healthy human individuals. CD8 cells classed as naive were CD45RO-negative and positively selected for CCR7, excluding terminally differentiated effector memory CD45RA+ cells. V gave up 3 bases and J gave up 2 bases, with 11 bases separating them. The germline CDR1 and CDR2 sequences are MGHRA and YSYEKL. The CDR3 has 14 residues.

The V gene is TRBV4-1, the J gene TRBJ2-7, with D unresolved. The source of this sequence is a man aged 18-30 years in good health. Input material: naive CD8+ T cells sorted from blood. CDR3 nucleotide sequence: TGCGCCAGCAGCCACGCGTTTAACACCTACGAGCAGTACTTC. Translating it yields CASSHAFNTYEQYF.